The 6 T cell receptor beta chains presented below share a single source sample, sequenced in a study of OX40 agonist ivuxolimab in advanced cancers. Profiled with immunoSEQ multiplex PCR; TCRdb holds only in-frame clones, not every one. The sample contains under 90,000 clones, around 87% of which appear only once. The sample was CD4+ or CD8+ T cells sorted from blood, taken in a trial of the OX40 agonist ivuxolimab. These TCRs come from an adult with an advanced solid tumor such as melanoma, head and neck, liver or kidney cancer.

A few counts support this clone. The rearrangement links TRBV6-1 to TRBJ2-3; 10 bases align to TRBD2. V trimming: 2 bases; J trimming: 1 base; junction bases outside the gene matches: 12. The CDR3 has 19 residues. Germline-derived CDR1 and CDR2 are MNHNS and SASEGT. CDR3 in amino acids: CASSERGLAGATRTDTQYF. The CDR3 coding sequence is TGTGCCAGCAGTGAAAGGGGGCTAGCGGGGGCCACACGCACAGATACGCAGTATTTT.

Here the CDR3 DNA reads TGTGCCAGCAGGACAGGAGGAAGCTCTGGAAACACCATATATTTT. It specifies CASRTGGSSGNTIYF. The V call is TRBV6-5, the J call TRBJ1-3; TRBD1 is a possible D gene (6 bases). V lost 6 bases, J lost 0 bases, and 12 bases lay in between. Germline CDR1 and CDR2: MNHEY and SVGAGI. CDR3 size: 15 residues.

The CDR3 bases are TGTGCCAGCAGCCAAGAAGCGGGAGAGTATGAGCAGTTCTTC. It specifies CASSQEAGEYEQFF. This chain connects TRBV4-2 to TRBJ2-1, with 8 bases fitting TRBD2. The trim removed 0 bases at V and 8 bases at J, leaving 3 bases unmatched. Germline CDR1 is LGHNA and CDR2 is YNFKEQ. The length of the CDR3 is 14 residues.

V and J are TRBV30 and TRBJ1-1; D remains ambiguous. V lost 3 bases and J lost 6, with 11 bases in between. CDR3 length equals 12 residues. Germline CDR1 and CDR2: GTSNPN and SVGIG (reference sequence). DNA of the CDR3: TGTGCCTGGAGCGCCGGGTTTGCTGAAGCTTTCTTT. It codes for CAWSAGFAEAFF.

The genes are TRBV15 and TRBJ2-5; the D gene is possibly TRBD2 (6 bases). Germline loops: CDR1 LNHNV, CDR2 YYDKDF (reference sequence). CDR3 size: 13 residues. The germline V and J ends were trimmed by 6 bases and 0 bases, with 8 bases remaining between them. CDR3 amino acids: CATRAGYQETQYF. As DNA, the CDR3 is TGTGCCACCAGGGCGGGGTACCAAGAGACCCAGTACTTC.

V gene TRBV4-2 combines with J gene TRBJ1-3; D unclear. The V gene lost 3 bases and the J gene lost 0 bases, with 9 bases spanning the gap. Germline lookup yields CDR1 LGHNA and CDR2 YNFKEQ. The CDR3 contains 15 residues. CDR3 DNA: TGTGCCAGCAGCCAGAGCCGCCTCTCTGGAAACACCATATATTTT. It translates to CASSQSRLSGNTIYF.